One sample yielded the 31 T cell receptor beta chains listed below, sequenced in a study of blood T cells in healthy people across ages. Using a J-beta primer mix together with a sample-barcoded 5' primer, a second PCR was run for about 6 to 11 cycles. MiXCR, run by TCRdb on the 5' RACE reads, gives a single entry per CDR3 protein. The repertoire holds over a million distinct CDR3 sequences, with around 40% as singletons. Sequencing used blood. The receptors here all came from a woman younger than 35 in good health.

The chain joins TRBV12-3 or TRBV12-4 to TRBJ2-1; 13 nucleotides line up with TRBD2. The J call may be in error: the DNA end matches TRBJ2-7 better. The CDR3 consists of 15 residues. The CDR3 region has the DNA TGTGCCAGCAGGGGGACTAGCGGGATATACAATGAGCAGTACTTC. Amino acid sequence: CASRGTSGIYNEQYF.

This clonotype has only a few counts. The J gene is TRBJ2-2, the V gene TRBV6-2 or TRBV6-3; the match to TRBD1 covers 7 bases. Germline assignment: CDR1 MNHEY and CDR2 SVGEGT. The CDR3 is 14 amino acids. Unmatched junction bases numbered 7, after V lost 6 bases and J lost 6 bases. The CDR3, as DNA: TGTGCCAGCAGAAAGGGGGCTTTCGCCGGGGAGCTGTTTTTT. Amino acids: CASRKGAFAGELFF.

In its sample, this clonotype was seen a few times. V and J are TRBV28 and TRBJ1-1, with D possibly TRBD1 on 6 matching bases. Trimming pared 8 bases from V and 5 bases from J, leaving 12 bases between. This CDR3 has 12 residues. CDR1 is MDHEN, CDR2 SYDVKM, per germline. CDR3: CASGTGATEAFF. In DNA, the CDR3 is TGTGCCAGCGGGACGGGGGCTACTGAAGCTTTCTTT.

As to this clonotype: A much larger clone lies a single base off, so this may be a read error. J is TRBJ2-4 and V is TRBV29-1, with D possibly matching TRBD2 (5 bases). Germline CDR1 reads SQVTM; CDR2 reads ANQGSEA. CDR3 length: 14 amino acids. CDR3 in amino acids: CSVAPSRAKNIEYF. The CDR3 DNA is TGCAGCGTCGCCCCTAGCCGGGCCAAAAACATTGAGTACTTC.

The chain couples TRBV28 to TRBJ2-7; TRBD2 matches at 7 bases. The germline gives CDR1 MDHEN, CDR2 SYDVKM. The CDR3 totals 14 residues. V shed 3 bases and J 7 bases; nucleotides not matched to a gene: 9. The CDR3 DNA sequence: TGTGCCAGCAGTTTTATCCTAGCGGACGTGGAGCAGTACTTC. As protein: CASSFILADVEQYF.

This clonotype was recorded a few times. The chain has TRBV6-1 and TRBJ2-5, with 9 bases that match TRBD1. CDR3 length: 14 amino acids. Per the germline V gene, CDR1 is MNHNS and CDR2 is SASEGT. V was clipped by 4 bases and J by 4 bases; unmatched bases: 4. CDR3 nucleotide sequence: TGTGCCAGCAGTGTCACAGGGGGCGCAGAGACCCAGTACTTC. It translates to CASSVTGGAETQYF.

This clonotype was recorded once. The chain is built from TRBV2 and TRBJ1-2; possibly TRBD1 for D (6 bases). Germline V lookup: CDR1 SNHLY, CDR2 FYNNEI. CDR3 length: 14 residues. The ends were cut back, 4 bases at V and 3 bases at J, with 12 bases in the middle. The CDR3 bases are TGTGCCAGCAGTGCTCGGGGGGCGGACTATGGCTACACCTTC. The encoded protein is CASSARGADYGYTF.

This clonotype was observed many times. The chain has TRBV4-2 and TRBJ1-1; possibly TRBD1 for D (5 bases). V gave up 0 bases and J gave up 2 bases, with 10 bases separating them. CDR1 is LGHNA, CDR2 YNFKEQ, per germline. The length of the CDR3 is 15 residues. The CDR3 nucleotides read TGTGCCAGCAGCCAAGAGGGGGACGGCAACACTGAAGCTTTCTTT. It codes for CASSQEGDGNTEAFF.

CDR3 region: CASSLGKWGNEKLFF. The CDR3 nucleotides read TGTGCCAGCAGTCTCGGCAAATGGGGTAATGAAAAACTGTTTTTT. The chain joins TRBV12-3 or TRBV12-4 to TRBJ1-4, with D hard to call. The CDR3 is 15 residues long. Trimming took 5 bases from V and 4 from J, leaving 14 bases between them.

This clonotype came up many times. This CDR3 is CATKTGEGNEQFF. The CDR3 DNA reads as TGTGCCACCAAGACAGGGGAAGGGAATGAGCAGTTCTTC. This sequence joins TRBV13 and TRBJ2-1, with TRBD1 identical over 8 bases. Germline V lookup: CDR1 PRHDT, CDR2 FYEKMQ (reference sequence). This CDR3 contains 13 residues. The V segment lost 10 bases and the J segment 7 bases; nucleotides outside the gene matches: 9.

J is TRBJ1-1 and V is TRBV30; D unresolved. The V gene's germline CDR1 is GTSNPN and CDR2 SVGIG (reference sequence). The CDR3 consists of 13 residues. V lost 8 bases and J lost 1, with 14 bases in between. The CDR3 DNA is TGTGCCAGAGATTCGGCAGGGAACACTGAAGCTTTCTTT. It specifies CARDSAGNTEAFF.

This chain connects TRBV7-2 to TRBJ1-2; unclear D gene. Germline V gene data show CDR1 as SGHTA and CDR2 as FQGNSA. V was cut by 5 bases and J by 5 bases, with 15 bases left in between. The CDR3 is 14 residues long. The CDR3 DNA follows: TGTGCCAGCAGCCGGGCCCGGAATTTGTATGGCTACACCTTC. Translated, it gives CASSRARNLYGYTF. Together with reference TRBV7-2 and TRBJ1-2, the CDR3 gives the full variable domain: GAGVSQSPSNKVTEKGKDVELRCDPISGHTALYWYRQSLGQGLEFLIYFQGNSAPDKSGLPSDRFSAERTGGSVSTLTIQRTQQEDSAVYLCASSRARNLYGYTFGSGTRLTVV.

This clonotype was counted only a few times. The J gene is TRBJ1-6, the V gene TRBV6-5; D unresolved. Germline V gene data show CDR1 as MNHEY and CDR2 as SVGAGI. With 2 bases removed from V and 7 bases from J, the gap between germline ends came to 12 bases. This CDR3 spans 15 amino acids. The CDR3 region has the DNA TGTGCCAGCAGTTACGGCCTGGTGGGAAATTCACCCCTCCACTTT. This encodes CASSYGLVGNSPLHF.

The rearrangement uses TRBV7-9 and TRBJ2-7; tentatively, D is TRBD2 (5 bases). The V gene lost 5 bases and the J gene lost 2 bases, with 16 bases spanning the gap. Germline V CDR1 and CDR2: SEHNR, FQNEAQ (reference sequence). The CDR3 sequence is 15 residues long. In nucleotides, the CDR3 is TGTGCCAGCAGCCCCCCTTTTGCGACTACCTACGAGCAGTACTTC. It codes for CASSPPFATTYEQYF.

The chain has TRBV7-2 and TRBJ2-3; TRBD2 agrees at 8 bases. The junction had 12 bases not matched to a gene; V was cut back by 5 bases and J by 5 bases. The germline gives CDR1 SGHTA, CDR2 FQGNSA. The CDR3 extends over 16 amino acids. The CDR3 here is CASSRGGRAGKDTQYF. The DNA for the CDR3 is TGTGCCAGCAGCCGGGGGGGACGAGCGGGTAAAGATACGCAGTATTTT.

The DNA for the CDR3 is TGTGCCACCAGCGTTACACAGCATAATCAGCCCCAGCATTTT. Translated, it gives CATSVTQHNQPQHF. The chain has TRBV15 and TRBJ1-5; D not resolved. V lost 5 bases and J lost 4, with 12 bases in between. The CDR3 runs 14 residues. Per the germline V gene, CDR1 is LNHNV and CDR2 is YYDKDF (reference sequence).

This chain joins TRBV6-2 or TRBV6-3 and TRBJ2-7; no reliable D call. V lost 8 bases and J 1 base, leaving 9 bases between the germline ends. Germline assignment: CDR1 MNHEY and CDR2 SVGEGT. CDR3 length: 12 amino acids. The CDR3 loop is CASVIVSYEQYF. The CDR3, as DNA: TGTGCCAGCGTGATCGTTTCCTACGAGCAGTACTTC.

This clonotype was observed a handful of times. The CDR3 spells CSVEGPLTFGTSGRYF. CDR3 sequence (DNA): TGCAGCGTTGAAGGCCCCCTCACTTTCGGGACTAGCGGGAGGTATTTT. The genes are TRBV29-1 and TRBJ2-3, with TRBD2 matching over 14 bases. This CDR3 has 16 residues. Trimming took 1 base from V and 14 from J; bases not matched to a gene: 14. The germline gives CDR1 SQVTM, CDR2 ANQGSEA.

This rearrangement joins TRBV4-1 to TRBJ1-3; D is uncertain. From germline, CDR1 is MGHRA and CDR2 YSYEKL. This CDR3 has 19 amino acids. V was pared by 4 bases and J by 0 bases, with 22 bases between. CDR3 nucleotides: TGCGCCAGCAGCCCCCCGGGCGAGGTGGGCGACCACTCTGGAAACACCATATATTTT. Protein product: CASSPPGEVGDHSGNTIYF.

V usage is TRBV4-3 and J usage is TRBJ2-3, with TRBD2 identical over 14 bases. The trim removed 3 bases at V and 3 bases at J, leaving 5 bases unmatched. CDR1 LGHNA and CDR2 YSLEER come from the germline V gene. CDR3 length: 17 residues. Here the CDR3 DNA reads TGCGCCAGCAGCCATACCTGGACTAGCGGGGGGACAGATACGCAGTATTTT. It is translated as CASSHTWTSGGTDTQYF.

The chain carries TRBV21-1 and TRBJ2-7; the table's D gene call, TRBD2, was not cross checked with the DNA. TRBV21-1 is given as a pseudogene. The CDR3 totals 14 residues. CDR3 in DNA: TGTGCCAGCAGCAAAGGGGCCAGTTTCCACGAGCAGTACTTC. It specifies CASSKGASFHEQYF.

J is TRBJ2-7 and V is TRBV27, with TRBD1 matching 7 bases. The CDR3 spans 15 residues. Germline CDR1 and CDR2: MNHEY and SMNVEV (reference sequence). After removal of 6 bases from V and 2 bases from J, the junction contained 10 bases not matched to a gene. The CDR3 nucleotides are TGTGCCAGCAGCACCCGGGACAGAAGTCCCTACGAGCAGTACTTC. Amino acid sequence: CASSTRDRSPYEQYF.

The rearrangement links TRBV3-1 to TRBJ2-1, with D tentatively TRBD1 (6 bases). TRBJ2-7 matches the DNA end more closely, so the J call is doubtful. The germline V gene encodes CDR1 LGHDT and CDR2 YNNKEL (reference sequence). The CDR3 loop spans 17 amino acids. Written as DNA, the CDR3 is TGTGCCAGCAGCCATGATTTTCAGGGGTCAAGGGACAATGAGCAGTACTTC. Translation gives CASSHDFQGSRDNEQYF.

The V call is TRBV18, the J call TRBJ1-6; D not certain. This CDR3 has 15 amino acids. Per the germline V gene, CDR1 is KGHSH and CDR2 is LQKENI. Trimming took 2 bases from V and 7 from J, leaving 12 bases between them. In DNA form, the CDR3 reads TGTGCCAGCTCACCAGACCTTACAGCAAATTCACCCCTCCACTTT. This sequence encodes CASSPDLTANSPLHF.

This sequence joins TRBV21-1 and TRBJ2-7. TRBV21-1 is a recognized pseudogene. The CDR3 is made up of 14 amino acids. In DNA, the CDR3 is TGTGCCAGCTTAATTGACAGGATCTCCTACGAGCAGTACTTC. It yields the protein CASLIDRISYEQYF.

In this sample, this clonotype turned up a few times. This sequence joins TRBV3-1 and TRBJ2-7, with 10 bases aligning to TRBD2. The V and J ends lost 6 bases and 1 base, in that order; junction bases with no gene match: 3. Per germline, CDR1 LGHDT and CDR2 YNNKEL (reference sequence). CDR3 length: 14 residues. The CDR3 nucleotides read TGTGCCAGCAGACCACTAGCGGGATCCTACGAGCAGTACTTC. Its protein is CASRPLAGSYEQYF.

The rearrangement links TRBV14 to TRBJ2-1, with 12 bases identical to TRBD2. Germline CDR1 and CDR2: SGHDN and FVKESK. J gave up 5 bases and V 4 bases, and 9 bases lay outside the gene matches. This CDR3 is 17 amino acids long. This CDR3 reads CASSPRGTSGPHNEQFF. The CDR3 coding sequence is TGTGCCAGCAGCCCGAGGGGGACTAGCGGGCCCCACAATGAGCAGTTCTTC. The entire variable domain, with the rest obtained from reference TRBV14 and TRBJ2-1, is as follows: EAGVTQFPSHSVIEKGQTVTLRCDPISGHDNLYWYRRVMGKEIKFLLHFVKESKQDESGMPNNRFLAERTGGTYSTLKVQPAELEDSGVYFCASSPRGTSGPHNEQFFGPGTRLTVL.

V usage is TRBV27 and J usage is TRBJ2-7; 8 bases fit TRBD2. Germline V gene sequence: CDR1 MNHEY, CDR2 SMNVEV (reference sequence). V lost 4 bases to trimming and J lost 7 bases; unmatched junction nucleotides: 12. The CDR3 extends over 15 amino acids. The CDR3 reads CASSSATSGSNEQYF. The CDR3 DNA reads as TGTGCCAGCAGTTCCGCAACGAGCGGGAGCAATGAGCAGTACTTC.

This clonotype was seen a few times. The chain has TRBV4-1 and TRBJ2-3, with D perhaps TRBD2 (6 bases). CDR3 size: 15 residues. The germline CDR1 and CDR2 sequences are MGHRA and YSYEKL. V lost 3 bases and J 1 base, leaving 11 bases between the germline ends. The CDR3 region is CASSHSGTGTDTQYF. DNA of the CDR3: TGCGCCAGCAGCCATTCCGGGACTGGCACAGATACGCAGTATTTT.

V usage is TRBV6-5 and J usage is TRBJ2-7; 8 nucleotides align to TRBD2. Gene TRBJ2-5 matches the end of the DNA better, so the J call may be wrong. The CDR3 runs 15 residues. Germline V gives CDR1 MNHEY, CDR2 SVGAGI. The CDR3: CASNPTGTRKETQYF. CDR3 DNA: TGTGCCAGCAACCCCACCGGGACTAGAAAAGAGACCCAGTACTTC.

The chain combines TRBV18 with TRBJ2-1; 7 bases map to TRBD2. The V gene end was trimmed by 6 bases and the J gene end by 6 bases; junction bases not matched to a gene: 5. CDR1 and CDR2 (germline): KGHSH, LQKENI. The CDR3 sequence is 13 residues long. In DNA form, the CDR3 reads TGTGCCAGCTCGTTTTCTAGCGGCAATGAGCAGTTCTTC. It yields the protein CASSFSSGNEQFF.